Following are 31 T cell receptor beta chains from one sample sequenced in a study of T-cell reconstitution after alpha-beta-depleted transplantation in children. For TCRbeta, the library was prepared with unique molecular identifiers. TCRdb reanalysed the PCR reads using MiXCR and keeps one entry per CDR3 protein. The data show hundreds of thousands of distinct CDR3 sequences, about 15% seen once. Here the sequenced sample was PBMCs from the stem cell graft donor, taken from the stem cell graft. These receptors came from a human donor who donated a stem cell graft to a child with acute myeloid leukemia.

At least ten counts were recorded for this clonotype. The CDR3 DNA is TGTGCCAGCAGCTTGGTCAGGGGCCCTCTTCAAGAGACCCAGTACTTC. Encoded protein: CASSLVRGPLQETQYF. This chain uses TRBV5-6 with TRBJ2-5; TRBD1 is a possible D gene (6 bases). The CDR3 has 16 amino acids. V shed 0 bases and J shed 2 bases, with 14 bases lying between them. Per the germline V gene, CDR1 is SGHDT and CDR2 is YYEEEE.

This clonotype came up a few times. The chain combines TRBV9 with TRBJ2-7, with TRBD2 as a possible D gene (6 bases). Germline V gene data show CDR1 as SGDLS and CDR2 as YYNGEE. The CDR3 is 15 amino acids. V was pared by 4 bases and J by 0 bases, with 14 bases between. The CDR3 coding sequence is TGTGCCAGCAGCCCCTCCCGGGGGAGCTCCTACGAGCAGTACTTC. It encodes CASSPSRGSSYEQYF.

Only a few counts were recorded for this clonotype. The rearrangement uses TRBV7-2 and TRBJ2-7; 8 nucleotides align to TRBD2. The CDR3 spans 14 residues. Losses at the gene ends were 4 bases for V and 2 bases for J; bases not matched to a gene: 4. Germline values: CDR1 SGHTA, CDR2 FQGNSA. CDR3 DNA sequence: TGTGCCAGCAGCTACACTAGCGGAGCCTACGAGCAGTACTTC. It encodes CASSYTSGAYEQYF.

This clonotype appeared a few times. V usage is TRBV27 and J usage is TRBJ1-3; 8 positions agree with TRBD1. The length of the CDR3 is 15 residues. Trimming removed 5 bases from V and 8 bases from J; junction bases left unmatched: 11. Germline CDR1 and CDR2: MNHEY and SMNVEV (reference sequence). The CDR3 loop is CASSPGTGAGYTIYF. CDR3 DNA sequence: TGTGCCAGCAGTCCCGGGACAGGAGCGGGGTACACCATATATTTT.

The CDR3 DNA is TGCGCCAGCAGCGTCGGGGGGCACACAGATACGCAGTATTTT. This encodes CASSVGGHTDTQYF. The rearrangement joins TRBV5-1 to TRBJ2-3; weak D call: TRBD2 (7 bases). Looked up from germline, CDR1 is SGHRS and CDR2 is YFSETQ. This CDR3 spans 14 amino acids. V was trimmed by 4 bases and J by 2 bases, leaving 11 bases between them.

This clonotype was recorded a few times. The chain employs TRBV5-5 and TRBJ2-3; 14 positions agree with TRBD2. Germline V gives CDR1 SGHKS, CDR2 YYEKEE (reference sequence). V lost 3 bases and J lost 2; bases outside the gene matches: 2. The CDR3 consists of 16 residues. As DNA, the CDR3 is TGTGCCAGCAGCTCGACTAGCGGGGGGGACACAGATACGCAGTATTTT. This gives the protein CASSSTSGGDTDTQYF.

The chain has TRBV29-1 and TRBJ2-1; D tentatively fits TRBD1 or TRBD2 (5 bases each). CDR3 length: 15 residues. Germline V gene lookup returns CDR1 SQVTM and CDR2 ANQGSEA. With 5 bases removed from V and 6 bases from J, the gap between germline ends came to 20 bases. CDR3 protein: CSVPPGPSDGNEQFF. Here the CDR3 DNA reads TGCAGCGTTCCTCCGGGACCCTCGGACGGCAATGAGCAGTTCTTC.

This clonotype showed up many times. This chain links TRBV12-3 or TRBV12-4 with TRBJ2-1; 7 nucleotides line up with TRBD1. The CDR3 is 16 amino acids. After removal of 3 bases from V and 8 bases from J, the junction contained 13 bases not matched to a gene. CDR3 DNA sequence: TGTGCCAGCAGTTTCCACAAACCGGGACAGTTCGATGAGCAGTTCTTC. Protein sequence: CASSFHKPGQFDEQFF.

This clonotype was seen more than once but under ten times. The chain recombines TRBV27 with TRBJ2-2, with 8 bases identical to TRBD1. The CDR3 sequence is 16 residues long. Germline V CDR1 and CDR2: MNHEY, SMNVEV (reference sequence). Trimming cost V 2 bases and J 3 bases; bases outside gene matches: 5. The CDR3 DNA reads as TGTGCCAGCAGTTTAGGGGGGACAGGCCACACCGGGGAGCTGTTTTTT. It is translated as CASSLGGTGHTGELFF.

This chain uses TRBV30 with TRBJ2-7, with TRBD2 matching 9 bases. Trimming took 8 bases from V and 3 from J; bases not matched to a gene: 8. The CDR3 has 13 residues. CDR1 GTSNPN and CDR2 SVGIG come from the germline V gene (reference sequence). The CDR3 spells CAQERLADYEQYF. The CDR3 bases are TGTGCCCAAGAACGACTAGCGGACTACGAGCAGTACTTC.

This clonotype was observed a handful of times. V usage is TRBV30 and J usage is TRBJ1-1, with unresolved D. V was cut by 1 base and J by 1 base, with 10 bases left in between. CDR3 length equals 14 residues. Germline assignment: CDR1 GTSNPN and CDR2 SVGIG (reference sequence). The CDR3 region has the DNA TGTGCCTGGAGTGGTGGCTTACAGAACACTGAAGCTTTCTTT. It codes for CAWSGGLQNTEAFF. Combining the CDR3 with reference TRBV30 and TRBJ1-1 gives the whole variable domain SQTIHQWPATLVQPVGSPLSLECTVEGTSNPNLYWYRQAAGRGLQLLFYSVGIGQISSEVPQNLSASRPQDRQFILSSKKLLLSDSGFYLCAWSGGLQNTEAFFGQGTRLTVV.

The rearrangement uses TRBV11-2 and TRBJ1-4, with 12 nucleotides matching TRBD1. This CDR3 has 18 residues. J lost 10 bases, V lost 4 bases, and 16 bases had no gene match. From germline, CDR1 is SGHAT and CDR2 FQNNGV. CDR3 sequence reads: CASSSTPGTGGAYAKLFF. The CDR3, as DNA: TGTGCCAGCAGCTCTACCCCCGGGACAGGGGGCGCTTATGCAAAACTGTTTTTT.

This chain's CDR3 is CASSPVPVIDRVTDEQYF. The CDR3 DNA is TGTGCCAGCAGCCCTGTCCCTGTGATCGACAGGGTCACTGACGAGCAGTACTTC. The chain has TRBV27 and TRBJ2-7; 7 nucleotides match TRBD1. This CDR3 spans 18 amino acids. Germline trimming cut 6 bases from V and 5 bases from J; bases unmatched to any gene: 22. Looked up from germline, CDR1 is MNHEY and CDR2 is SMNVEV (reference sequence).

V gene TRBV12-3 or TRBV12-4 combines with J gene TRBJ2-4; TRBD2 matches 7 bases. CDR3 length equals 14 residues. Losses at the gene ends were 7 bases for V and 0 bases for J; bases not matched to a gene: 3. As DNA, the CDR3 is TGTGCCAGCAAGGCGGGAGTAGCCAAAAACATTCAGTACTTC. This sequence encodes CASKAGVAKNIQYF.

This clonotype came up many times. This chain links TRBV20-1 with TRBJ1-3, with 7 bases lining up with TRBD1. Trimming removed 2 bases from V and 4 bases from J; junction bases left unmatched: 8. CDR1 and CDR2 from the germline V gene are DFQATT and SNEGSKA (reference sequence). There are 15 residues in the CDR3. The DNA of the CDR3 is TGCAGTGCTAGATTGAAGGGGGCTAACGGAAACACCATATATTTT. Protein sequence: CSARLKGANGNTIYF.

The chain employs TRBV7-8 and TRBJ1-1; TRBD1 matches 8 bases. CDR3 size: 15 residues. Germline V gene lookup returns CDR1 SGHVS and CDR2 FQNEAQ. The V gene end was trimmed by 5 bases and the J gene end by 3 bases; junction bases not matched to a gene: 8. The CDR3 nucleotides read TGTGCCAGCAGCGCACGACAGGGGACCCACACTGAAGCTTTCTTT. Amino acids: CASSARQGTHTEAFF.

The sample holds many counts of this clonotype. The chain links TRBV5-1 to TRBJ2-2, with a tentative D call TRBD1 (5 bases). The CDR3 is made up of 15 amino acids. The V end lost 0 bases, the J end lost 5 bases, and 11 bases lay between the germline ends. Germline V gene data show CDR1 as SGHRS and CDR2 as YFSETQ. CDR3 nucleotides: TGCGCCAGCAGCTTGGTCGGACATACGACCGGGGAGCTGTTTTTT. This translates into CASSLVGHTTGELFF.

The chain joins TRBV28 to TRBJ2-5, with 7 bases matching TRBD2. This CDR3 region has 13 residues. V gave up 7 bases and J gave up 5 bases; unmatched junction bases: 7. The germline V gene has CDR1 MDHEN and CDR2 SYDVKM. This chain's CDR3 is CASMGGIVETQYF. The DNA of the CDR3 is TGTGCCAGCATGGGGGGGATCGTTGAGACCCAGTACTTC.

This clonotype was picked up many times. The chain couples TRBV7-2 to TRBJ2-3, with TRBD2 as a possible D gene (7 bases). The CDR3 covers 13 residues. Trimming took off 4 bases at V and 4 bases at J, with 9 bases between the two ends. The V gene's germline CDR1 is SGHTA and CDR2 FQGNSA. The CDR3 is CASSWGGPDTQYF. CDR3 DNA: TGTGCCAGCAGCTGGGGGGGCCCAGATACGCAGTATTTT.

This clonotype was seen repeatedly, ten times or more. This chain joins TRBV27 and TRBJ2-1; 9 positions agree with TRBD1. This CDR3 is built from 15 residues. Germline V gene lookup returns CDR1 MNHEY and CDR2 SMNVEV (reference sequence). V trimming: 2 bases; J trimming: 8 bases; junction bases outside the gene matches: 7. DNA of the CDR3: TGTGCCAGCAGTTTACGGGACAGGGTTTGGGATGAGCAGTTCTTC. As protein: CASSLRDRVWDEQFF.

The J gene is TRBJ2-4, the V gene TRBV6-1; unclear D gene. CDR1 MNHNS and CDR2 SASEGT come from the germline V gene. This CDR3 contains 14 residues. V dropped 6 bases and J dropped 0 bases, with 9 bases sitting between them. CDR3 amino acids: CASRVGIAKNIQYF. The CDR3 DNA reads TGTGCCAGCAGGGTTGGGATAGCCAAAAACATTCAGTACTTC.

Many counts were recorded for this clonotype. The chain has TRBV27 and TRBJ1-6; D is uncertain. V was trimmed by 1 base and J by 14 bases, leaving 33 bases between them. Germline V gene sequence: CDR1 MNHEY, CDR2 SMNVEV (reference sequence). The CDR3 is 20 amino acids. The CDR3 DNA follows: TGTGCCAGCAGTTTATACCCCGGACTATCTACCCGGGCGAGACCTTTTTCCCTCCACTTT. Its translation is CASSLYPGLSTRARPFSLHF.

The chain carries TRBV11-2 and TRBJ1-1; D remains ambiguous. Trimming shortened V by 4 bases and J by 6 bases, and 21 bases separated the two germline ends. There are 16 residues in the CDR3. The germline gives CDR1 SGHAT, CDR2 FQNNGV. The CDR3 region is CASSSPTFWASSEAFF. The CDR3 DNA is TGTGCCAGCAGCTCGCCTACCTTTTGGGCGTCATCTGAAGCTTTCTTT.

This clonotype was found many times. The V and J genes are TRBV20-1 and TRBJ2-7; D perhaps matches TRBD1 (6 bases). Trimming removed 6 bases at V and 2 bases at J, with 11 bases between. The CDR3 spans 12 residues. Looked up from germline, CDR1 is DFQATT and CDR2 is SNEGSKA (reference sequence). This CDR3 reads CSAPGQTYEQYV. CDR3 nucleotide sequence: TGCAGTGCCCCTGGACAGACCTACGAGCAGTACGTC.

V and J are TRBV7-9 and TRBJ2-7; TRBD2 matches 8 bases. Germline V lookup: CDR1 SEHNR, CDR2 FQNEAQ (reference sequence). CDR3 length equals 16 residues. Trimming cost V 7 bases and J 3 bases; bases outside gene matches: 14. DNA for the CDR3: TGTGCCAGCACTTCGCCGCGGGCTAGCGGGCACTACGAGCAGTACTTC. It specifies CASTSPRASGHYEQYF.

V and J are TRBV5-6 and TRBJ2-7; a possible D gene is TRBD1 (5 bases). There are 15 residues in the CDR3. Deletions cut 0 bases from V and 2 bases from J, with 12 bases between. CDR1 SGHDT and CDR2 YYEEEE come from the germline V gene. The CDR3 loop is CASSLGAGPPYEQYV. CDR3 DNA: TGTGCCAGCAGCTTGGGGGCAGGGCCACCCTACGAGCAGTACGTC.

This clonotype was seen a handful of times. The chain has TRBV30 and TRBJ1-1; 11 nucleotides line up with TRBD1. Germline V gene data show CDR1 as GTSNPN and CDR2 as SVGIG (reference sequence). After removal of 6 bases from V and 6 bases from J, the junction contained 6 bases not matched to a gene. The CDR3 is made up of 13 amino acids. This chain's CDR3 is CACPGQGAAEAFF. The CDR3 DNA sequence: TGTGCCTGTCCCGGACAGGGGGCGGCTGAAGCTTTCTTT.

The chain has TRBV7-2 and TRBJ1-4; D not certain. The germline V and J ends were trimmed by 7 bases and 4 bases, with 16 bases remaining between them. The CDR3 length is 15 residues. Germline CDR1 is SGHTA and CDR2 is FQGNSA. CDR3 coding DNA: TGTGCCAGCACCCGAGAGCCACAGAATAATGAAAAACTGTTTTTT. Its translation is CASTREPQNNEKLFF.

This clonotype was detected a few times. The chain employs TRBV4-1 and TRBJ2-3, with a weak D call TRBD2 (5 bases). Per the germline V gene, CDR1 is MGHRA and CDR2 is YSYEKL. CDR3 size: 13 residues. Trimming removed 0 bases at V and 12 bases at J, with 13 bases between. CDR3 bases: TGCGCCAGCAGCCAAGACCTCGAGCGGACTCAGTATTTT. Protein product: CASSQDLERTQYF.

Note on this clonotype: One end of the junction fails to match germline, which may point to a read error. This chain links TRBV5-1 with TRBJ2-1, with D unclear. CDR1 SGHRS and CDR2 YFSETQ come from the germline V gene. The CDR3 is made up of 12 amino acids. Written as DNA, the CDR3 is TGCGCCAGCAGCTTAACCTACGATGAGCAGTTCTTC. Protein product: CASSLTYDEQFF.

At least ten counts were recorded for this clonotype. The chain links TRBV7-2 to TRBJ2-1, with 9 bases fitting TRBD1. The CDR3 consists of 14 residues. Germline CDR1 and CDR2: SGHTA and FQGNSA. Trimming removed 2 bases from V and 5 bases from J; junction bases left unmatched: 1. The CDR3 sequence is CASSLWDRDNEQFF. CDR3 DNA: TGTGCCAGCAGCTTATGGGACAGGGACAATGAGCAGTTCTTC.